These 9 T cell receptor beta chains were all obtained from the same sample, sequenced in a study of blood T cell repertoires in COVID-19 (dated by TCRdb to the early 2020s). Preparation of the library involved the immunoSEQ multiplex PCR assay. This immuneACCESS table, as held by TCRdb, lists in-frame sequences with V and J called but not all clones. Of the missing ones, under half trace to an unresolved V gene in checked studies; the others have no known cause. This sample holds 110,000 or so clones; approximately 85% were observed only once. The top ten constitute about 6.1% of the sample. What was sequenced was peripheral blood. The origin of the receptors is a woman aged 60-75 years with COVID-19, enrolled during active disease.

The chain employs TRBV6-5 and TRBJ2-5; D gene uncertain. CDR1 is MNHEY, CDR2 SVGAGI, per germline. V was pared by 5 bases and J by 5 bases, with 15 bases between. The CDR3 loop spans 14 amino acids. CDR3 bases: TGTGCCAGCAGTCGAAGCTTCAACTTGGAGACCCAGTACTTC. Translation gives CASSRSFNLETQYF.

The chain combines TRBV10-2 with TRBJ1-6; D is unclear. The CDR3 covers 12 residues. Looked up from germline, CDR1 is WSHSY and CDR2 is SAAADI. V was pared by 8 bases and J by 10 bases, with 12 bases between. Here the CDR3 DNA reads TGCGCCAGCGCGGCCCCACGGTCACCCCTCCACTTT. Protein sequence: CASAAPRSPLHF.

This chain links TRBV15 with TRBJ1-4; 10 bases align to TRBD1. The CDR3 has 16 residues. V was clipped by 2 bases and J by 7 bases; unmatched bases: 7. The germline CDR1 and CDR2 sequences are LNHNV and YYDKDF (reference sequence). The CDR3 sequence is CATSRPMTGGFEKLFF. CDR3 bases: TGTGCCACCAGCAGACCCATGACAGGGGGCTTTGAAAAACTGTTTTTT.

This clone was detected only once. The rearrangement links TRBV18 to TRBJ2-2, with 10 bases aligning to TRBD1. CDR3 length equals 18 residues. The germline V gene has CDR1 KGHSH and CDR2 LQKENI. The V segment lost 4 bases and the J segment 3 bases; nucleotides outside the gene matches: 11. In nucleotides, the CDR3 is TGTGCCAGCTCACAATTTCTCCGGGACAGGGGTTACACCGGGGAGCTGTTTTTT. Protein sequence: CASSQFLRDRGYTGELFF. Full variable domain (missing parts from reference TRBV18 and TRBJ2-2): NAGVMQNPRHLVRRRGQEARLRCSPMKGHSHVYWYRQLPEEGLKFMVYLQKENIIDESGMPKERFSAEFPKEGPSILRIQQVVRGDSAAYFCASSQFLRDRGYTGELFFGEGSRLTVL.

The chain has TRBV7-9 and TRBJ2-1, with D perhaps TRBD1 (5 bases). Germline V gene data show CDR1 as SEHNR and CDR2 as FQNEAQ (reference sequence). This CDR3 contains 14 residues. Trimming left V 0 bases short and J 9 bases short, with 12 bases between. Here the CDR3 DNA reads TGTGCCAGCAGCTTAGCGGGCCCAAGGGGTGAGCAGTTCTTC. Residues: CASSLAGPRGEQFF.

This chain joins TRBV3-1 (or the pseudogene TRBV3-2) and TRBJ2-1, with TRBD1 as a possible D gene (6 bases). The V gene lost 1 base and the J gene lost 8 bases, with 12 bases spanning the gap. Germline CDR1 is LGHDT and CDR2 is YNNKEL (reference sequence). The CDR3 consists of 14 residues. The CDR3 DNA reads TGTGCCAGCAGCCAAGTGAGGGACACGGATGAGCAGTTCTTC. Translated: CASSQVRDTDEQFF.

This rearrangement joins TRBV30 to TRBJ1-5; no firm D call. The CDR3 totals 13 residues. Germline V gene sequence: CDR1 GTSNPN, CDR2 SVGIG (reference sequence). Trimming left V 0 bases short and J 6 bases short, with 9 bases between. CDR3 in DNA: TGTGCCTGGAGTGTACGGCGGGGTCAGCCCCAGCATTTT. It translates to CAWSVRRGQPQHF.

V and J are TRBV5-1 and TRBJ1-6; 8 nucleotides line up with TRBD1. Germline CDR1 is SGHRS and CDR2 is YFSETQ. The CDR3 extends over 16 amino acids. V dropped 4 bases and J dropped 5; count of bases not matched to a gene: 8. CDR3 sequence: CASSILRGPNNSPLHF. The CDR3 DNA reads TGCGCCAGCAGCATACTCAGGGGGCCAAATAATTCACCCCTCCACTTT.

This sequence joins TRBV11-3 and TRBJ2-7, with 13 bases fitting TRBD2. The length of the CDR3 is 16 residues. Per germline, CDR1 SGHNT and CDR2 YENEEA. V trimming: 4 bases; J trimming: 3 bases; junction bases outside the gene matches: 6. The CDR3 sequence: CASSSGGTSGVYEQYF. CDR3 in DNA: TGTGCCAGCAGCTCAGGCGGGACTAGCGGGGTCTACGAGCAGTACTTC.